These 27 T cell receptor beta chains share one sample of origin, sequenced in a study of shared clonotypes between healthy human individuals. TCRdb keeps only in-frame clones here, not all; method: immunoSEQ multiplex PCR. This sample has approximately 2,200,000 clones; roughly 91% occur once, and the top ten carry approximately 1.7%. Naive CD8 isolation took CD45RO-negative cells positively selected for CCR7 and excluded terminally differentiated effector memory CD45RA+ cells. The sample consisted of naive CD8+ T cells from PBMCs. These receptors all stem from a man aged 18 to 35 in good health. Some clones in this sample may be carry-over from other donors' samples.

The chain combines TRBV19 with TRBJ2-5; 7 bases match TRBD2. J was trimmed by 6 bases and V by 5 bases; bases with no gene match: 9. The length of the CDR3 is 14 residues. Germline loops: CDR1 LNHDA, CDR2 SQIVND (reference sequence). This chain's CDR3 is CASSPGLGEKTQYF. The CDR3 DNA follows: TGTGCCAGTAGTCCCGGACTAGGTGAAAAGACCCAGTACTTC.

On this clone itself: The sample has other DNA sequences that encode this CDR3 too. This chain joins TRBV27 and TRBJ1-1; D not resolved. Germline CDR1 and CDR2: MNHEY and SMNVEV (reference sequence). Trimming shortened V by 3 bases and J by 5 bases, and 10 bases separated the two germline ends. The CDR3 sequence is 13 residues long. The DNA of the CDR3 is TGTGCCAGCAGTTTCGGCGGAGTTACTGAAGCTTTCTTT. Translating it yields CASSFGGVTEAFF.

DNA of the CDR3: TGTGCCAGCAGCTTAGGTCCGCGGAACACTGAAGCTTTCTTT. Translating gives CASSLGPRNTEAFF. V is TRBV7-8 and J is TRBJ1-1; D ambiguous. The ends were cut back, 1 base at V and 1 base at J, with 7 bases in the middle. CDR1 and CDR2 from the germline V gene are SGHVS and FQNEAQ. CDR3 length equals 14 residues.

This sequence joins TRBV6-5 and TRBJ1-1; unclear D gene. In germline, CDR1 is MNHEY, CDR2 SVGAGI. Deletions cut 6 bases from V and 4 bases from J, with 12 bases between. The CDR3 runs to 13 residues. The CDR3, as DNA: TGTGCCAGCAGCCCCAGGAGTTCCACTGAAGCTTTCTTT. This codes for CASSPRSSTEAFF.

This clone was seen only once. The J gene is TRBJ2-7, the V gene TRBV25-1; TRBD2 matches 7 bases. CDR3 length: 18 amino acids. V dropped 0 bases and J dropped 3; count of bases not matched to a gene: 14. Germline V CDR1 and CDR2: MGHDK, SYGVNS. The CDR3 loop reads CASSEYCGRRESYYEQYF. The CDR3 DNA sequence: TGTGCCAGCAGTGAATATTGTGGGAGGCGGGAGAGTTACTACGAGCAGTACTTC.

The V gene is TRBV15, the J gene TRBJ2-5; unclear D gene. The length of the CDR3 is 11 residues. The V and J ends lost 2 bases and 7 bases respectively, with 5 bases between them. Germline V gene lookup returns CDR1 LNHNV and CDR2 YYDKDF (reference sequence). The CDR3 sequence: CATSRIGTQYF. The CDR3 DNA follows: TGTGCCACCAGCAGAATCGGGACCCAGTACTTC.

V usage is TRBV10-2 and J usage is TRBJ1-2; D uncertain. The V and J ends lost 2 bases and 3 bases respectively, with 22 bases between them. This CDR3 spans 18 amino acids. Germline CDR1 and CDR2: WSHSY and SAAADI. The chain's CDR3 is CASSEGFSGPVLDYGYTF. The CDR3 nucleotides are TGCGCCAGCAGTGAGGGGTTCTCGGGCCCCGTGTTGGACTATGGCTACACCTTC.

This rearrangement joins TRBV4-2 to TRBJ2-2; a weak D match, TRBD1 (7 bases). Germline-derived CDR1 and CDR2 are LGHNA and YNFKEQ. This CDR3 has 18 residues. V gave up 2 bases and J gave up 4 bases, with 20 bases separating them. For the CDR3, the DNA is TGTGCCAGCAGCCAACTCCCGGGAAGGCGGGACAGCACCGGGGAGCTGTTTTTT. Encoded protein: CASSQLPGRRDSTGELFF.

The J gene is TRBJ2-2, the V gene TRBV6-5, with D perhaps matching TRBD2 (6 bases). CDR1 is MNHEY and CDR2 is SVGAGI in the germline V gene. This CDR3 is 14 amino acids long. Trimming removed 5 bases at V and 6 bases at J, with 13 bases between. Written as DNA, the CDR3 is TGTGCCAGCAGTGCTCTACGGGAGTCCGGGGAGCTGTTTTTT. Translation gives CASSALRESGELFF.

The rearrangement uses TRBV27 and TRBJ2-1; possibly TRBD1 for D (5 bases). With 7 bases removed from V and 5 bases from J, the gap between germline ends came to 18 bases. Germline CDR1 reads MNHEY; CDR2 reads SMNVEV (reference sequence). The CDR3 extends over 15 amino acids. CDR3 in amino acids: CASTSSQGRNNEQFF. The CDR3 DNA follows: TGTGCCAGCACCTCAAGCCAGGGCAGAAACAATGAGCAGTTCTTC.

For the CDR3, the DNA is TGTGCCAGCAGAGAGATGGGGCCCTACGAGCAGTACTTC. It specifies CASREMGPYEQYF. The V call is TRBV28, the J call TRBJ2-7; D possibly corresponds to TRBD1 (5 bases). This CDR3 spans 13 amino acids. Germline CDR1 MDHEN, CDR2 SYDVKM. The V end was cut by 6 bases, the J end by 2 bases, with 11 bases between. Combining the CDR3 with reference TRBV28 and TRBJ2-7 gives the whole variable domain DVKVTQSSRYLVKRTGEKVFLECVQDMDHENMFWYRQDPGLGLRLIYFSYDVKMKEKGDIPEGYSVSREKKERFSLILESASTNQTSMYLCASREMGPYEQYFGPGTRLTVT.

The chain carries TRBV4-3 and TRBJ1-1, with D unclear. Trimming shortened V by 1 base and J by 5 bases, and 11 bases separated the two germline ends. Germline CDR1 is LGHNA and CDR2 is YSLEER. The CDR3 has 14 residues. The CDR3 nucleotides are TGCGCCAGCAGCCAAGTACCCGGGAGGACTGAAGCTTTCTTT. Translation: CASSQVPGRTEAFF.

V gene TRBV5-4 combines with J gene TRBJ2-6, with D perhaps matching TRBD1 or TRBD2 (6 bases each). The V and J ends lost 0 bases and 2 bases respectively, with 9 bases between them. From germline, CDR1 is SGHNT and CDR2 YYREEE (reference sequence). This CDR3 region has 16 residues. The CDR3 nucleotides read TGTGCCAGCAGCTTGGCGGGGGCCGCTGGGGCCAACGTCCTGACTTTC. Its translation: CASSLAGAAGANVLTF.

The J gene is TRBJ2-1, the V gene TRBV7-9, with TRBD2 matching 8 bases. V shed 5 bases, J shed 10 bases, and the junction held 22 bases outside the gene matches. The germline V gene encodes CDR1 SEHNR and CDR2 FQNEAQ (reference sequence). The length of the CDR3 is 18 residues. The CDR3 region is CASSPRPAKGLVGQEQFF. CDR3 nucleotides: TGTGCCAGCAGCCCGCGGCCGGCCAAGGGACTAGTGGGCCAGGAGCAGTTCTTC.

A note on this clone: The identical CDR3 is also encoded by other nucleotide sequences in the sample. The chain couples TRBV12-5 to TRBJ2-7, with D tentatively TRBD1 or TRBD2 (5 bases each). CDR3 size: 13 residues. V was trimmed by 4 bases and J by 1 base, leaving 8 bases between them. Germline lookup yields CDR1 LGHNT and CDR2 FRNRAP. As DNA, the CDR3 is TGTGCTAGTGGTTGGGACGGATCCTACGAGCAGTACTTC. Amino acids: CASGWDGSYEQYF.

This clone was seen only once. The chain is built from TRBV19 and TRBJ2-6, with D possibly called TRBD1 or TRBD2 (5 bases each). Trimming removed 3 bases from V and 0 bases from J, with 12 bases in between. Per germline, CDR1 LNHDA and CDR2 SQIVND (reference sequence). The CDR3 runs to 17 residues. In nucleotides, the CDR3 is TGTGCCAGTAGTATCGGGACGGCTTACTCTGGGGCCAACGTCCTGACTTTC. Its protein product is CASSIGTAYSGANVLTF.

This clone appeared a few times. The chain joins TRBV30 to TRBJ1-2; D not resolved. V was trimmed by 2 bases and J by 8 bases, leaving 15 bases between them. The CDR3 is made up of 13 amino acids. The germline V gene encodes CDR1 GTSNPN and CDR2 SVGIG (reference sequence). The chain's CDR3 is CAWSKAPVKGYTF. CDR3 DNA: TGTGCCTGGAGTAAGGCCCCCGTGAAGGGCTACACCTTC. Full variable domain (rest looked up from reference TRBV30 and TRBJ1-2): SQTIHQWPATLVQPVGSPLSLECTVEGTSNPNLYWYRQAAGRGLQLLFYSVGIGQISSEVPQNLSASRPQDRQFILSSKKLLLSDSGFYLCAWSKAPVKGYTFGSGTRLTVV.

This clone is a singleton in its sample. The chain uses TRBV14 and TRBJ1-4, with D tentatively TRBD1 (5 bases). In germline, CDR1 is SGHDN, CDR2 FVKESK. The V gene lost 1 base and the J gene lost 8 bases, with 14 bases spanning the gap. The CDR3 runs to 15 residues. As DNA, the CDR3 is TGTGCCAGCAGCCAAGCTCCGGCGCAGGGCGAAAAACTGTTTTTT. Translated, it gives CASSQAPAQGEKLFF.

The CDR3 sequence: CASSYRAGPGELFF. As DNA, the CDR3 is TGTGCCAGCAGTTACCGAGCGGGACCCGGGGAGCTGTTTTTT. The chain has TRBV6-5 and TRBJ2-2; 7 nucleotides match TRBD2. With V trimmed by 2 bases and J by 6 bases, 3 bases remained unmatched. The germline V gene has CDR1 MNHEY and CDR2 SVGAGI. CDR3 length: 14 amino acids.

V gene TRBV27 combines with J gene TRBJ2-5, with 8 nucleotides matching TRBD1. The CDR3 extends over 14 amino acids. Germline V gives CDR1 MNHEY, CDR2 SMNVEV (reference sequence). The J segment lost 3 bases and the V segment lost 4 bases, leaving 4 bases of the junction unmatched. CDR3 sequence reads: CASSSSDREETQYF. In nucleotides, the CDR3 is TGTGCCAGCAGTTCCTCGGACAGGGAAGAGACCCAGTACTTC.

This clone is a singleton in its sample. The chain has TRBV7-9 and TRBJ1-5; weak D call: TRBD1 (6 bases). The CDR3 consists of 12 residues. CDR1 is SEHNR, CDR2 FQNEAQ, per germline (reference sequence). With 5 bases removed from V and 11 bases from J, the gap between germline ends came to 13 bases. The CDR3 region has the DNA TGTGCCAGCAGCGTCAGGGGTCAAGCCCAGCATTTT. Translating gives CASSVRGQAQHF.

The V and J genes are TRBV27 and TRBJ2-2; possibly TRBD2 for D (6 bases). This CDR3 is built from 15 residues. Looked up from germline, CDR1 is MNHEY and CDR2 is SMNVEV (reference sequence). With 6 bases removed from V and 7 bases from J, the gap between germline ends came to 18 bases. The CDR3 protein is CASSGRIGLGGELFF. In DNA form, the CDR3 reads TGTGCCAGCAGCGGGAGAATCGGGTTGGGCGGGGAGCTGTTTTTT.

This sequence joins TRBV6-5 and TRBJ1-5, with D hard to call. Trimming took off 6 bases at V and 0 bases at J, with 6 bases between the two ends. There are 13 residues in the CDR3. Germline loops: CDR1 MNHEY, CDR2 SVGAGI. Here the CDR3 reads CASSPISNQPQHF. CDR3 nucleotides: TGTGCCAGCAGCCCCATTAGCAATCAGCCCCAGCATTTT.

V gene TRBV7-9 combines with J gene TRBJ2-1; tentatively, D is TRBD2 (7 bases). The V end was cut by 5 bases, the J end by 5 bases, with 16 bases between. Germline V CDR1 and CDR2: SEHNR, FQNEAQ (reference sequence). The CDR3 is 15 residues long. The CDR3 here is CASSGGALSHNEQFF. The CDR3 DNA reads TGTGCCAGCAGCGGGGGGGCCCTCTCACACAATGAGCAGTTCTTC. The whole variable domain, remainder taken from reference TRBV7-9 and TRBJ2-1, is DTGVSQNPRHKITKRGQNVTFRCDPISEHNRLYWYRQTLGQGPEFLTYFQNEAQLEKSRLLSDRFSAERPKGSFSTLEIQRTEQGDSAMYLCASSGGALSHNEQFFGPGTRLTVL.

V gene TRBV27 combines with J gene TRBJ2-3; possibly TRBD1 for D (6 bases). This CDR3 region has 15 residues. V shed 5 bases and J shed 1 base, with 13 bases lying between them. Germline values: CDR1 MNHEY, CDR2 SMNVEV (reference sequence). The chain's CDR3 is CASSPFRQGTDTQYF. The CDR3 nucleotides read TGTGCCAGCAGTCCATTCCGACAGGGCACAGATACGCAGTATTTT.

The chain employs TRBV27 and TRBJ1-2; no reliable D call. CDR3 length: 13 residues. Trimming removed 5 bases at V and 5 bases at J, with 12 bases between. The germline gives CDR1 MNHEY, CDR2 SMNVEV (reference sequence). CDR3 DNA: TGTGCCAGCAGTCTCTCACACATTTATGGCTACACCTTC. Amino acid sequence: CASSLSHIYGYTF.

The gene calls are TRBV5-4 and TRBJ1-2; a possible D gene is TRBD1 (6 bases). Trimming pared 3 bases from V and 3 bases from J, leaving 18 bases between. CDR3 length equals 16 residues. Per germline, CDR1 SGHNT and CDR2 YYREEE (reference sequence). As DNA, the CDR3 is TGTGCCAGCAGCTCTCCCGGGACAACGACTCACTATGGCTACACCTTC. As protein: CASSSPGTTTHYGYTF.